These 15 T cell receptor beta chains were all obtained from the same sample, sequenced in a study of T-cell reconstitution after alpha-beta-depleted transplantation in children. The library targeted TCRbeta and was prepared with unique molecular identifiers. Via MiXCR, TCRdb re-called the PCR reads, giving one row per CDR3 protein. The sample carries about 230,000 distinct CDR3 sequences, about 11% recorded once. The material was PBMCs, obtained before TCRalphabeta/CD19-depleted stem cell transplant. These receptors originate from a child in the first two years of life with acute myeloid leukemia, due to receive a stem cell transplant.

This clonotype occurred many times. As DNA, the CDR3 is TGTGCCAGCAGTTTACTCTCCCAGGAAGGGGGCTACACCTTC. This encodes CASSLLSQEGGYTF. The gene calls are TRBV28 and TRBJ1-2; no clear D. The V and J ends lost 2 bases and 8 bases respectively, with 15 bases between them. The CDR3 runs to 14 residues. Germline loops: CDR1 MDHEN, CDR2 SYDVKM.

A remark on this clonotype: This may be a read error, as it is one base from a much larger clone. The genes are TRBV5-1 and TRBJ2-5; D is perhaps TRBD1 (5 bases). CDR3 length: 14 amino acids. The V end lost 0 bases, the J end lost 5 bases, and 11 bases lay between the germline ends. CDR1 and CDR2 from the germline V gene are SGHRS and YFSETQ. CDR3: CASSLDVRAETQYF. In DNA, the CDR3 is TGCGCCAGCAGCTTGGACGTCAGGGCGGAGACCCAGTACTTC.

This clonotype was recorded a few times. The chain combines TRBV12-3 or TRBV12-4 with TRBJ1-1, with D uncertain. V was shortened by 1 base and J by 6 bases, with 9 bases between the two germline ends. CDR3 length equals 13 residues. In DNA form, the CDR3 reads TGTGCCAGCAGTTTAGGAGGGCCCCCTGAAGCTTTCTTT. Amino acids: CASSLGGPPEAFF.

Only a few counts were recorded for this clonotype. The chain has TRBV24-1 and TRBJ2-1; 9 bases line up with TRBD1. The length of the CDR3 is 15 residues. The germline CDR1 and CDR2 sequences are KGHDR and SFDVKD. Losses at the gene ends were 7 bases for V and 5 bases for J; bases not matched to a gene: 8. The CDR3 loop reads CATRPPGQGHNEQFF. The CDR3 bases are TGTGCCACCAGGCCCCCGGGACAGGGCCACAATGAGCAGTTCTTC.

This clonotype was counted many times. CDR3 residues: CASSLAGTQNTEAFF. The CDR3 bases are TGCGCCAGCAGCTTGGCGGGCACCCAGAACACTGAAGCTTTCTTT. The chain is built from TRBV5-1 and TRBJ1-1; no clear D. Germline V CDR1 and CDR2: SGHRS, YFSETQ. Trimming shortened V by 0 bases and J by 1 base, and 10 bases separated the two germline ends. This CDR3 spans 15 amino acids.

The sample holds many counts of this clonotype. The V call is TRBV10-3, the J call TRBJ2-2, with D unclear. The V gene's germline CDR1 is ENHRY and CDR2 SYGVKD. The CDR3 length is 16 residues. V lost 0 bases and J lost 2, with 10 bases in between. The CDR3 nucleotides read TGTGCCATCAGTGAGTCACCTCAAGCCAACACCGGGGAGCTGTTTTTT. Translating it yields CAISESPQANTGELFF.

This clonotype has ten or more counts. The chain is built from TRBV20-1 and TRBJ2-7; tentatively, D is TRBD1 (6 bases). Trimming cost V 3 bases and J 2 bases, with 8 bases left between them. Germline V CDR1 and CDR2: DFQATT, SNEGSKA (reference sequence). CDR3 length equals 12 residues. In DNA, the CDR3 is TGCAGTGCTAGTAGGGGGACCTACGAGCAGTACTTC. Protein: CSASRGTYEQYF.

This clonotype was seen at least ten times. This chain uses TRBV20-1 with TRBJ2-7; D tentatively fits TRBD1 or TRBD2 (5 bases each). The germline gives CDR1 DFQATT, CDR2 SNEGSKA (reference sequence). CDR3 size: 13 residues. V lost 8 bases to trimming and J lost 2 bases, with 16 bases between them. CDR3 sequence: CSTPGSKPYEQYF. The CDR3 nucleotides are TGCAGTACCCCAGGGAGCAAACCCTACGAGCAGTACTTC.

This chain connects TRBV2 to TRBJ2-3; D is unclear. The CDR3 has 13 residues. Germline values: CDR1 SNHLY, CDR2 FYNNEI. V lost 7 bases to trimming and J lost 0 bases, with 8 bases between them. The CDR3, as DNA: TGTGCCAGCATGGCGGTCAGCACAGATACGCAGTATTTT. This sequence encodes CASMAVSTDTQYF.

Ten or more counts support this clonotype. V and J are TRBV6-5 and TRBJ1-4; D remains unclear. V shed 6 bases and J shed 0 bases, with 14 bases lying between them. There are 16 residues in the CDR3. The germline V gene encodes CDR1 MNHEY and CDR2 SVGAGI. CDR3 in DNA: TGTGCCAGCAGCTATGGCTTTTTTGCAACTAATGAAAAACTGTTTTTT. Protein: CASSYGFFATNEKLFF.

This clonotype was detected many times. The CDR3 loop is CASSLVGGGYGYTF. CDR3 DNA sequence: TGTGCCAGCAGCTTAGTTGGTGGAGGATATGGCTACACCTTC. The J gene is TRBJ1-2, the V gene TRBV11-2; D uncertain. CDR1 and CDR2 (germline): SGHAT, FQNNGV. The ends were cut back, 1 base at V and 5 bases at J, with 11 bases in the middle. The CDR3 runs 14 residues.

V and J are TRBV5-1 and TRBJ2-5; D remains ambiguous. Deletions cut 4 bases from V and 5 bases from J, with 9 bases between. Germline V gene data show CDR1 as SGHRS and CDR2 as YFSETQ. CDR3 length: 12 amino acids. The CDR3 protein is CASSIGGETQYF. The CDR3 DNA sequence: TGCGCCAGCAGCATCGGTGGGGAGACCCAGTACTTC.

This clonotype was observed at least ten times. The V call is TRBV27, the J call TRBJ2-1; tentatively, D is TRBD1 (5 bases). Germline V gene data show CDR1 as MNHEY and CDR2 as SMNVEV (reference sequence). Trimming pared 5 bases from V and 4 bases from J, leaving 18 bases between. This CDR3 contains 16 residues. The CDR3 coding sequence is TGTGCCAGCAGTGTTAGCCGGGCCCAGGGATACAATGAGCAGTTCTTC. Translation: CASSVSRAQGYNEQFF.

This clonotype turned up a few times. The CDR3 protein is CASSIGGGVNIQYF. Here the CDR3 DNA reads TGTGCCAGCAGTATCGGGGGGGGGGTGAACATTCAGTACTTC. This rearrangement joins TRBV12-3 or TRBV12-4 to TRBJ2-4; 8 bases agree with TRBD2. The ends lost 5 bases at V and 7 bases at J; junction bases unmatched: 7. The CDR3 has 14 residues.

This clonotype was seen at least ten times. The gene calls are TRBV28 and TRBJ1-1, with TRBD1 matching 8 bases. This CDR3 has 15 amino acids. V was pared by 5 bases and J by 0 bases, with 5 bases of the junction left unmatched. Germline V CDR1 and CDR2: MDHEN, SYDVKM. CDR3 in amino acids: CASSPGGAVNTEAFF. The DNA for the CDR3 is TGTGCCAGCAGTCCAGGGGGCGCGGTGAACACTGAAGCTTTCTTT.